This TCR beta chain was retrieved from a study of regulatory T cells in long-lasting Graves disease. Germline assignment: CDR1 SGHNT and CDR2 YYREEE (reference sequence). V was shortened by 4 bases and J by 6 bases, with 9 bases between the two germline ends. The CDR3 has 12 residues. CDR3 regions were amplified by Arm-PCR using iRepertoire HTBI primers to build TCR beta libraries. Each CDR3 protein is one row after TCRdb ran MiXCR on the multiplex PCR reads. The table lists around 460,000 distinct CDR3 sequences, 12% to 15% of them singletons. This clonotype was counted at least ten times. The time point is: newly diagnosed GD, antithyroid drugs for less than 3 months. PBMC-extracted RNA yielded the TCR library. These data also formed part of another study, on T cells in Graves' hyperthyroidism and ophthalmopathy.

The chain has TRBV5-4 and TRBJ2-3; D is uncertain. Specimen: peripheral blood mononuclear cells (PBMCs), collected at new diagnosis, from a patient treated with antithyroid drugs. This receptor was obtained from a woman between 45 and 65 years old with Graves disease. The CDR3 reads CASSRSRDTQYF. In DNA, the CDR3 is TGTGCCAGCAGCCGAAGTAGGGATACGCAGTATTTT.